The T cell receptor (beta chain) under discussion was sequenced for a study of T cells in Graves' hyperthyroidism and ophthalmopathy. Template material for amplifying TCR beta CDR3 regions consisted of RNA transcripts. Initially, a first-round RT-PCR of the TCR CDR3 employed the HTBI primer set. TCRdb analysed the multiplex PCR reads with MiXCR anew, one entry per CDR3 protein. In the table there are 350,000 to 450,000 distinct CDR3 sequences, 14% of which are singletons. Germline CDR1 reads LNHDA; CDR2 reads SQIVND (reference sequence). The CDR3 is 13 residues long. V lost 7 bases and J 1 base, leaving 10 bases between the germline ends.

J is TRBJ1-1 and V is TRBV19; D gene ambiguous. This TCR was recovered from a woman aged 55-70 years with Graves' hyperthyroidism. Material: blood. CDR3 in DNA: TGTGCCAGTACTCCGGGATGGAACACTGAAGCTTTCTTT. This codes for CASTPGWNTEAFF.